This record concerns one T cell receptor beta chain sequence. This CDR3 has 14 amino acids. The V end was cut by 6 bases, the J end by 0 bases, with 11 bases between. The germline V gene has CDR1 MDHEN and CDR2 SYDVKM. TCRdb's copy holds only in-frame clones and misses some; the assay was immunoSEQ multiplex PCR. The table lists approximately 220,000 clones, around nine tenths of them singletons. This entry is derived from a study of blood T cell repertoires in COVID-19. Study summary: Sample material is recorded as cDNA or gDNA derived from T cells, B-cell-depleted T cells, or PBMCs.

This clonotype was obtained from a woman aged 25 to 39 with acute COVID-19. The chain carries TRBV28 and TRBJ1-1; D not certain. The sequencing input was PBMCs or T cells enriched from blood (not recorded which). CDR3 sequence: CASRFRVMNTEAFF. The CDR3 DNA is TGTGCCAGCAGATTTCGAGTGATGAACACTGAAGCTTTCTTT.